A selection of T cell receptor beta chains follows, all from one sample in a study of T cell responses to AZD1222 COVID-19 vaccine. Clones were sequenced by immunoSEQ multiplex PCR, and TCRdb holds only the in-frame ones, with some missing. The data contain 95,000 to 100,000 clones, approximately 84% of them seen just once; the ten biggest clones take up 14%. The material was peripheral blood, obtained 28 days after the second AZD1222 dose. The receptors here all came from an adult who received the AZD1222 COVID-19 vaccine. The CDR3 runs from the conserved cysteine through the conserved F or W. Fields, in order: D gene, clone size, J gene, V gene, CDR3 DNA, CDR3 protein. D genes are given only for firm matches. Clone size is not always given. Where it is, it says once, few, many or a class for expanded clones.

. few TRBJ2-2 TRBV5-1 TGCGCCAGCAGCCCTCAGGGGTACACCGGGGAGCTGTTTTTT CASSPQGYTGELFF
TRBD1 . TRBJ2-1 TRBV7-9 TGTGCCAGCAGCTTACAGGGGGCGGTCAATGAGCAGTTCTTC CASSLQGAVNEQFF
. . TRBJ2-2 TRBV6-6 TGTGCCAGCAGCTCGGGCGGGACCGGGGAGCTGTTTTTT CASSSGGTGELFF
TRBD1 . TRBJ1-2 TRBV29-1 TGCAGCGTTATCGGACAGGAAGGTCTTGGCTACACCTTC CSVIGQEGLGYTF
. . TRBJ1-5 TRBV6-5 TGTGCCAGCAGTTACTTCGACGGACTCAATCAGCCCCAGCATTTT CASSYFDGLNQPQHF
. few TRBJ1-1 TRBV5-1 TGCGCCAGCAGCTTACGAACGAGGGACACTGAAGCTTTCTTT CASSLRTRDTEAFF
TRBD2 . TRBJ2-3 TRBV7-2 TGTGCCAGCAGCTTAGTAACACTAGCGGGAGGACCACTCATCGATACGCAGTATTTT CASSLVTLAGGPLIDTQYF
. . TRBJ1-2 TRBV29-1 TGCAGCGTTGGAGAGGGGAGGGCTAACTATGGCTACACCTTC CSVGEGRANYGYTF
. . TRBJ2-7 TRBV6-5 TGTGCCAGCAGTTTGAGAAAGGGACCCTTCGGCGAGCAGTACTTC CASSLRKGPFGEQYF
TRBD1 . TRBJ1-2 TRBV6-5 TGTGCCAGCGGACAGGGTGACGGCTACACCTTC CASGQGDGYTF
. few TRBJ1-2 TRBV5-4 TGTGCCAGCAGGCCCGCAAGCGGCCAGGGCTACACCTTC CASRPASGQGYTF
. . TRBJ1-5 TRBV21-1 TGTGCCAGCAGCCCTAAGGGGGGGCGGCAGCCCCAGCATTTT CASSPKGGRQPQHF
. once TRBJ1-2 TRBV4-1 TGCGCCAGCAGCCAAGATCCGGATAGCTATGGCTACACCTTC CASSQDPDSYGYTF